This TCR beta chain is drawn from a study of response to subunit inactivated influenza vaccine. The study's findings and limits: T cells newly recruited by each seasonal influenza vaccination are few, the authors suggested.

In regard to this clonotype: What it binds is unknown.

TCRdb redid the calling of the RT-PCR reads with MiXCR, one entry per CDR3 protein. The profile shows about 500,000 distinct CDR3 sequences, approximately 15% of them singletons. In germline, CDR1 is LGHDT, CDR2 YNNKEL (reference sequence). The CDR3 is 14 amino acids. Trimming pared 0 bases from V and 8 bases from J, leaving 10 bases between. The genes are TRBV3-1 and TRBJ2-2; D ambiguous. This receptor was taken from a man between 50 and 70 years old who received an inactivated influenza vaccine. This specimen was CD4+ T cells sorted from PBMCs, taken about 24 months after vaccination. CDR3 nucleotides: TGTGCCAGCAGCCAAGAATCAGGAACAGGGGAGCTGTTTTTT. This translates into CASSQESGTGELFF. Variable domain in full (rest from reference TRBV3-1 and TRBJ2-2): DTAVSQTPKYLVTQMGNDKSIKCEQNLGHDTMYWYKQDSKKFLKIMFSYNNKELIINETVPNRFSPKSPDKAHLNLHINSLELGDSAVYFCASSQESGTGELFFGEGSRLTVL.